This T cell receptor beta chain was captured by sequencing in a study of blood T cell repertoires in COVID-19. For the study at large: From T cells, B-cell-depleted T cells, or PBMCs came the material, which was cDNA or gDNA.

This clone was counted a single time. Per the original data handling: Quantification of nucleated cells was approximated via reference gene primer amplification. Libraries were prepared by immunoSEQ multiplex PCR; TCRdb keeps only in-frame clonotypes and omits some of them. V and J calls and clone size are as listed in that table; D and trimming were resolved from the DNA. This repertoire shows some 39,000 clones, roughly 85% found once; its top ten account for 3.5% to 5%. This receptor was taken from a man between 60 and 75 years old with acute or convalescent COVID-19. The sequenced sample consisted of peripheral blood.

CDR3 loop: CASSSRARTEAFF. For the CDR3, the DNA is TGTGCCAGCAGCTCCAGGGCTCGCACTGAAGCTTTCTTT. The rearrangement uses TRBV5-4 and TRBJ1-1, with D possibly being TRBD1 (5 bases). This CDR3 contains 13 residues. With 3 bases removed from V and 4 bases from J, the gap between germline ends came to 10 bases. In germline, CDR1 is SGHNT, CDR2 YYREEE (reference sequence). Filled out from reference TRBV5-4 and TRBJ1-1, the complete variable domain reads ETGVTQSPTHLIKTRGQQVTLRCSSQSGHNTVSWYQQALGQGPQFIFQYYREEENGRGNFPPRFSGLQFPNYSSELNVNALELDDSALYLCASSSRARTEAFFGQGTRLTVV.